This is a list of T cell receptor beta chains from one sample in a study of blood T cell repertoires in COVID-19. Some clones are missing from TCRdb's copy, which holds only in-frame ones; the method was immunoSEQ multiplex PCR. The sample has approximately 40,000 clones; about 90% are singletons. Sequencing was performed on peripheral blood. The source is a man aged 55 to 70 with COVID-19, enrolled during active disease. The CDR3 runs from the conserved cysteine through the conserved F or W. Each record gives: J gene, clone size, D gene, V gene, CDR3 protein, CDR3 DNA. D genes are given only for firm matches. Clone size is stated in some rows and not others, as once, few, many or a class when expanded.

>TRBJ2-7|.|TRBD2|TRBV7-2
CASSLAGGPHEQYF
TGTGCCAGCAGCTTAGCGGGAGGGCCCCACGAGCAGTACTTC
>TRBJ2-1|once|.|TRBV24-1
CATSDPGARALGEQFF
TGTGCCACCAGTGACCCAGGGGCTAGGGCCTTGGGTGAGCAGTTCTTC
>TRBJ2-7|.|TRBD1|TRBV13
CASSNRGRATYEQYF
TGTGCCAGCAGCAACAGGGGGCGGGCAACCTACGAGCAGTACTTC
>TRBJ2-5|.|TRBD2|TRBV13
CASSLGLAGTQETQYF
TGTGCCAGCAGCTTAGGGCTAGCGGGAACCCAAGAGACCCAGTACTTC
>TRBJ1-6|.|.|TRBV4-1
CASSQQRNSPLHF
TGCGCCAGCAGCCAGCAGAGGAATTCACCCCTCCACTTT
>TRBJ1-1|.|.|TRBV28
CASSLQGQWGTEAFF
TGTGCCAGCAGTTTACAAGGACAGTGGGGGACTGAAGCTTTCTTT
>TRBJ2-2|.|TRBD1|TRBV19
CASRPRTGTGELFF
TGTGCCAGCAGACCCAGGACAGGGACCGGGGAGCTGTTTTTT
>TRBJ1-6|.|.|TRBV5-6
CASSPREEWFSPLHF
TGTGCCAGCAGCCCCAGGGAGGAGTGGTTTTCACCCCTCCACTTT
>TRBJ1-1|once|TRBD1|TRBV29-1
CSVVGTAMNTEAFF
TGCAGCGTTGTAGGGACAGCCATGAACACTGAAGCTTTCTTT
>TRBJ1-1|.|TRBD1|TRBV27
CASRRQGGSTEAFF
TGTGCCAGCAGGAGACAGGGGGGCAGCACTGAAGCTTTCTTT
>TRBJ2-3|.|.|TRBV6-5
CASSYSDNQLDTQYF
TGTGCCAGCAGTTACTCTGACAACCAGCTGGATACGCAGTATTTT
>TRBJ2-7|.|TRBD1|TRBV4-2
CASSPATDRGSYEQYF
TGTGCCAGCAGCCCAGCGACGGACAGGGGGTCCTACGAGCAGTACTTC
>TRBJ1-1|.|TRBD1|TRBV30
CAWSPDRAYEAFF
TGTGCCTGGAGTCCTGACAGGGCGTATGAAGCTTTCTTT
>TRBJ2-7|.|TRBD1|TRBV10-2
CASRPSRGQGIDEQYF
TGCGCCAGCAGACCGAGTAGGGGACAGGGAATAGACGAGCAGTACTTC
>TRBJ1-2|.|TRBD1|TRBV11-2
CASRYRDRGGIYGYTF
TGTGCCAGCAGATACCGGGACAGGGGAGGGATCTATGGCTACACCTTC
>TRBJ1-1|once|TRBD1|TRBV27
CASSITGAGTEAFF
TGTGCCAGCAGTATTACAGGGGCGGGCACTGAAGCTTTCTTT
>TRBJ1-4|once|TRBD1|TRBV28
CASSSAFGTENEKLFF
TGTGCCAGCAGTTCCGCCTTCGGGACAGAGAATGAAAAACTGTTTTTT
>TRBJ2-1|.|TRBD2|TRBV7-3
CASSFSSGGGGDEQFF
TGTGCCAGCAGCTTTTCTAGCGGGGGAGGCGGGGATGAGCAGTTCTTC
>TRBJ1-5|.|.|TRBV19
CASSSLPGPQPQHF
TGTGCCAGTAGTAGCCTACCAGGGCCCCAGCCCCAGCATTTT
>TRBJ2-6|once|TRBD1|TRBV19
CASRNPDRRTGANVLTF
TGTGCCAGTAGAAATCCGGACAGGCGGACTGGGGCCAACGTCCTGACTTTC
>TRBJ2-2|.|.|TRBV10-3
CAIRLNANTGELFF
TGTGCCATTCGACTGAACGCGAACACCGGGGAGCTGTTTTTT
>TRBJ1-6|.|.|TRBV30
CAWSGGRSYNSPLHF
TGTGCCTGGAGTGGGGGGAGGTCCTATAATTCACCCCTCCACTTT
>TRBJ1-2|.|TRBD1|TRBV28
CASSSPTGPSNYGYTF
TGTGCCAGCAGTTCACCGACAGGGCCGTCTAACTATGGCTACACCTTC
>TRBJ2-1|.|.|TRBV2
CASTDVREPGNEQFF
TGTGCCAGCACTGACGTACGGGAGCCGGGAAATGAGCAGTTCTTC
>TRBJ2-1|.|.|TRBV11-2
CASSLEPFTRDLVFF
TGTGCCAGCAGCTTAGAGCCCTTCACCCGAGACTTAGTGTTCTTC
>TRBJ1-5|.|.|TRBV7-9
CASSTDSFRQPQHF
TGTGCCAGCAGCACGGACAGCTTTCGGCAGCCCCAGCATTTT
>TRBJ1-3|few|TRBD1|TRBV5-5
CASSSGDRAGNTIYF
TGTGCCAGCAGCTCAGGCGACAGGGCTGGAAACACCATATATTTT
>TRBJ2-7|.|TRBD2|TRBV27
CASSHSSGGAYEQYF
TGTGCCAGCAGCCATTCTAGCGGGGGGGCCTACGAGCAGTACTTC
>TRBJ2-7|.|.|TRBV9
CASSPVQGTHEQYF
TGTGCCAGCAGCCCCGTACAGGGAACTCACGAGCAGTACTTC
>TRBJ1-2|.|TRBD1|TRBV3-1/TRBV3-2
CASSIRTGAGYTF
TGTGCCAGCAGCATTCGGACAGGCGCGGGCTACACCTTC
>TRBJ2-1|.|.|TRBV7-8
CASSPSRAGLSYNEQFF
TGTGCCAGCAGCCCGTCGAGGGCGGGACTCTCCTACAATGAGCAGTTCTTC
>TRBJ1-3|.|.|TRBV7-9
CASSLAGAGNTIYF
TGTGCCAGCAGCTTAGCAGGGGCTGGAAACACCATATATTTT
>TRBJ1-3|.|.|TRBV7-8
CASSLLVSPGNTIYF
TGTGCCAGCAGCCTTCTCGTCTCCCCTGGAAACACCATATATTTT
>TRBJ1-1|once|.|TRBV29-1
CSVVQDENTEAFF
TGCAGCGTAGTACAGGATGAGAACACTGAAGCTTTCTTT
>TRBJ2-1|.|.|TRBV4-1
CASSQVVRGSSTYNEQFF
TGCGCCAGCAGCCAAGTCGTACGAGGGAGTAGTACCTACAATGAGCAGTTCTTC
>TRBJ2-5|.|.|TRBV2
CASSPVETQYF
TGTGCCAGCAGTCCCGTGGAGACCCAGTACTTC
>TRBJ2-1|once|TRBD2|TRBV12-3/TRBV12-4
CASQAGGYNEQFF
TGTGCCAGCCAGGCGGGAGGGTACAATGAGCAGTTCTTC
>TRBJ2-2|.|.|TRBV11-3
CASSLVGGGELFF
TGTGCCAGCAGCTTAGTCGGCGGCGGGGAGCTGTTTTTT
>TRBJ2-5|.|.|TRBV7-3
CASSAGVQETQYF
TGTGCCAGCAGCGCCGGGGTACAAGAGACCCAGTACTTC
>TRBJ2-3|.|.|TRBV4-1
CASSQVPSTQYF
TGCGCCAGCAGCCAAGTCCCCTCTACGCAGTATTTT
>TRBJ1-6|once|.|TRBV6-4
CASSEAPGSPLHF
TGTGCCAGCAGTGAAGCCCCGGGTTCACCCCTCCACTTT
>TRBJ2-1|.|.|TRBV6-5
CASSPQGSSYNEQFF
TGTGCCAGCAGTCCGCAGGGAAGCTCCTACAATGAGCAGTTCTTC
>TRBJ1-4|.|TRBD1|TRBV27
CASSLNLRRGRTNEKLFF
TGTGCCAGCAGTTTAAATCTGAGAAGGGGGCGCACTAATGAAAAACTGTTTTTT
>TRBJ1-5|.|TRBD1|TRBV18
CASSPGTGGQPQHF
TGTGCCAGCTCACCGGGGACAGGGGGTCAGCCCCAGCATTTT
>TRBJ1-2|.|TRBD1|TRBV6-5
CASSPRTGFPYGYTF
TGTGCCAGCAGTCCTAGGACAGGGTTTCCCTATGGCTACACCTTC
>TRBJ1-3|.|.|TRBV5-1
CASSPGGGDTIYF
TGCGCCAGCAGCCCTGGAGGGGGGGACACCATATATTTT
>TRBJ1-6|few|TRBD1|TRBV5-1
CASSEGTGNSPLHF
TGCGCCAGCAGCGAGGGGACAGGGAATTCACCCCTCCACTTT
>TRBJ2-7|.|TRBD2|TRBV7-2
CASSWTSGSPYEQYF
TGTGCCAGCAGCTGGACTAGCGGGAGCCCCTACGAGCAGTACTTC
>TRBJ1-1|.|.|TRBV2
CASRTESNTEAFF
TGTGCCAGCAGAACAGAATCGAACACTGAAGCTTTCTTT
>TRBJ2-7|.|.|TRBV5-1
CASRPQTGSDEQYF
TGCGCCAGCAGGCCTCAAACGGGGTCCGACGAGCAGTACTTC
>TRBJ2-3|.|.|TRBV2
CASGRSSPMDTQYF
TGTGCCAGCGGCCGGAGTAGCCCGATGGATACGCAGTATTTT
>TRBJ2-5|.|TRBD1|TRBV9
CASSAQITGGSETQYF
TGTGCCAGCAGCGCCCAAATAACAGGGGGCTCGGAGACCCAGTACTTC
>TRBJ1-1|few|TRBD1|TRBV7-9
CASSLAARGSEAFF
TGTGCCAGCAGCTTAGCTGCCAGGGGGTCTGAAGCTTTCTTT
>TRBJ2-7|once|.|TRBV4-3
CASSQGRTSAIHEQYF
TGCGCCAGCAGCCAAGGCCGAACGTCCGCTATCCACGAGCAGTACTTC
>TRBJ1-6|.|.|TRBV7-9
CASSPSHRNNSPLHF
TGTGCCAGCAGCCCCTCCCACAGGAATAATTCACCCCTCCACTTT
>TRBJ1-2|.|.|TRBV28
CASKGGGYGYTF
TGTGCCAGCAAAGGGGGGGGCTATGGCTACACCTTC
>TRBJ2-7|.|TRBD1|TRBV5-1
CASSSGTGNYEQYF
TGCGCCAGCAGCTCCGGGACAGGGAACTACGAGCAGTACTTC
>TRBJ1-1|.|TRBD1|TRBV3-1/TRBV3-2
CASSPGQLNTEAFF
TGTGCCAGCAGCCCGGGACAGTTGAACACTGAAGCTTTCTTT
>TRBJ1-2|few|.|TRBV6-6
CASSYRGDANYGYTF
TGTGCCAGCAGTTACCGCGGGGACGCTAACTATGGCTACACCTTC
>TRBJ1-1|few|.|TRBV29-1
CSVLRQARDTEAFF
TGCAGCGTTCTCCGACAGGCCCGGGACACTGAAGCTTTCTTT